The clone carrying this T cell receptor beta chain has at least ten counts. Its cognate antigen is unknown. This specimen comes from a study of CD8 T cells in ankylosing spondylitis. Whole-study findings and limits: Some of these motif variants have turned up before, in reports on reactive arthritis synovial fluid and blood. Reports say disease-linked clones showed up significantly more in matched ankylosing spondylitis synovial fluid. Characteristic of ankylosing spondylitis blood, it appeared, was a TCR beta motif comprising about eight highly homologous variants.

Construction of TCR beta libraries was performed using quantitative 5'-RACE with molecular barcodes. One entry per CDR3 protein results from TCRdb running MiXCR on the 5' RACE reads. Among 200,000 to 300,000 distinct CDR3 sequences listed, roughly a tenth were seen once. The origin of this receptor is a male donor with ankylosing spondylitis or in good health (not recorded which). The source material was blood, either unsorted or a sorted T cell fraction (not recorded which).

The CDR3 DNA follows: TGTGCCAGCAGCTTAGAAGGTCGTATAGCTGGAAACACCATATATTTT. Translation: CASSLEGRIAGNTIYF. The chain combines TRBV11-3 with TRBJ1-3; D unresolved. V gave up 0 bases and J gave up 2 bases, with 11 bases separating them. Germline-derived CDR1 and CDR2 are SGHNT and YENEEA. The CDR3 totals 16 residues.